A single sample is the source of the 27 T cell receptor beta chains below, sequenced in a study of identical twins. MiXCR, applied by TCRdb to the 5' RACE reads, yields one record per CDR3 protein. The table has about 720,000 distinct CDR3 sequences, more than 6.5% seen once. These data were also reused for a study on yellow fever vaccine responses in identical twins.

The specimen sequenced was PBMCs. These receptors were collected from a woman between 18 and 30 years old in good health.

The rearrangement links TRBV5-5 to TRBJ2-1; 9 positions match TRBD1. Germline V gives CDR1 SGHKS, CDR2 YYEKEE (reference sequence). With 4 bases clipped from V and 6 bases from J, the junction kept 5 bases outside the gene matches. The CDR3 spans 14 residues. CDR3 coding DNA: TGTGCCAGCAGCAATATACAGGGGGCCAATGAGCAGTTCTTC. Its protein is CASSNIQGANEQFF.

This clonotype has ten or more counts. The chain has TRBV4-1 and TRBJ1-2; no reliable D call. Germline V CDR1 and CDR2: MGHRA, YSYEKL. Trimming stripped 2 bases from V and 0 bases from J, with 7 bases between. This CDR3 comprises 14 residues. The CDR3 coding sequence is TGCGCCAGCAGCCAAACTCAGGCTAACTATGGCTACACCTTC. This encodes CASSQTQANYGYTF.

This chain links TRBV10-1 with TRBJ2-1; 9 bases fit TRBD2. The length of the CDR3 is 14 residues. The V gene's germline CDR1 is WNHNN and CDR2 SYGVQD (reference sequence). The J segment lost 9 bases and the V segment lost 6 bases, leaving 9 bases of the junction unmatched. For the CDR3, the DNA is TGCGCCAGCAGAGATAGCGGGAGTGGAGGTGAGCAGTTCTTC. Its translation is CASRDSGSGGEQFF.

This clonotype was seen a handful of times. The chain uses TRBV10-3 and TRBJ2-1; 11 bases are shared with TRBD1. CDR1 ENHRY and CDR2 SYGVKD come from the germline V gene. V lost 4 bases to trimming and J lost 16 bases; unmatched junction nucleotides: 9. The CDR3 length is 13 residues. CDR3 loop: CAISVTGTGGQFF. DNA of the CDR3: TGTGCCATCAGTGTGACCGGGACAGGGGGGCAATTCTTC.

The chain uses TRBV29-1 and TRBJ2-1; 15 bases line up with TRBD2. Germline trimming cut 7 bases from V and 11 bases from J; bases unmatched to any gene: 12. CDR3 length: 15 amino acids. From germline, CDR1 is SQVTM and CDR2 ANQGSEA. CDR3 nucleotide sequence: TGCAGCGCCGAATTCGGACTAGCGGGAGGGGTAAAGCAGTTCTTC. Its protein is CSAEFGLAGGVKQFF.

J is TRBJ2-7 and V is TRBV20-1, with D hard to call. There are 13 residues in the CDR3. Germline assignment: CDR1 DFQATT and CDR2 SNEGSKA (reference sequence). The ends were cut back, 4 bases at V and 0 bases at J, with 10 bases in the middle. The CDR3 reads CSAIFGHSYEQYF. The CDR3 DNA reads as TGCAGTGCTATTTTCGGTCACTCCTACGAGCAGTACTTC.

This clonotype was observed many times. The CDR3 protein is CASSLKHSTDTQYF. The CDR3 coding sequence is TGTGCCAGCAGTTTAAAACATAGCACAGATACGCAGTATTTT. The V and J genes are TRBV12-3 or TRBV12-4 and TRBJ2-3; D is undetermined. V lost 2 bases to trimming and J lost 0 bases, with 6 bases between them. This CDR3 region has 14 residues.

This clonotype was detected many times. The chain links TRBV7-9 to TRBJ2-3; 8 bases align to TRBD2. The CDR3 is 15 amino acids. CDR1 and CDR2 (germline): SEHNR, FQNEAQ (reference sequence). V lost 4 bases and J lost 1; bases outside the gene matches: 4. The CDR3 bases are TGTGCCAGCAGCTCAGCGGGGGAGCGCACAGATACGCAGTATTTT. It encodes CASSSAGERTDTQYF.

This clonotype was observed a handful of times. As DNA, the CDR3 is TGTGCCAGCAGCCAAGACCCCCGGAATAGCGGCTCCTACAATGAGCAGTTCTTC. Translation: CASSQDPRNSGSYNEQFF. This chain connects TRBV4-2 to TRBJ2-1, with D perhaps TRBD2 (6 bases). V lost 0 bases and J lost 0, with 15 bases in between. Germline V gene data show CDR1 as LGHNA and CDR2 as YNFKEQ. CDR3 size: 18 residues.

In this sample, this clonotype turned up many times. The chain employs TRBV15 and TRBJ2-1; 8 nucleotides align to TRBD2. The CDR3 extends over 16 amino acids. J lost 7 bases, V lost 1 base, and 9 bases had no gene match. CDR1 and CDR2 (germline): LNHNV, YYDKDF (reference sequence). For the CDR3, the DNA is TGTGCCACCAGCAGAGTTCGGGCGGGGGGCTCTAATGAGCAGTTCTTC. Amino acids: CATSRVRAGGSNEQFF.

This chain links TRBV29-1 with TRBJ2-7, with 9 bases that match TRBD2. Germline CDR1 and CDR2: SQVTM and ANQGSEA. The CDR3 extends over 15 amino acids. Trimming took 2 bases from V and 6 from J; bases not matched to a gene: 11. CDR3 in amino acids: CSVELAGPRGPEQYF. In nucleotides, the CDR3 is TGCAGCGTTGAACTAGCGGGGCCGCGAGGCCCCGAGCAGTACTTC.

This clonotype was seen many times. V and J are TRBV6-5 and TRBJ2-1; 9 nucleotides line up with TRBD2. CDR3 length equals 16 residues. V shed 2 bases, J shed 9 bases, and the junction held 11 bases outside the gene matches. In germline, CDR1 is MNHEY, CDR2 SVGAGI. In DNA form, the CDR3 reads TGTGCCAGCAGTTACAGGTCGGCGGGAGGGCCCCTTGAGCAGTTCTTC. This translates into CASSYRSAGGPLEQFF.

This clonotype was picked up many times. CDR3 region: CASSFSSGGLYNEQFF. The CDR3 region has the DNA TGTGCCAGCAGTTTCTCGAGCGGGGGGCTTTACAATGAGCAGTTCTTC. The genes are TRBV27 and TRBJ2-1; TRBD2 aligns across 9 bases. The CDR3 totals 16 residues. Germline V lookup: CDR1 MNHEY, CDR2 SMNVEV (reference sequence). J was trimmed by 4 bases and V by 3 bases; bases with no gene match: 7.

This rearrangement joins TRBV29-1 to TRBJ2-2, with TRBD2 matching over 13 bases. The CDR3 consists of 17 residues. Germline loops: CDR1 SQVTM, CDR2 ANQGSEA. V trimming: 4 bases; J trimming: 5 bases; junction bases outside the gene matches: 10. The CDR3 bases are TGCAGCGTTGCTATTGGACTAGCGGGAGAAATAACCGGGGAGCTGTTTTTT. This sequence encodes CSVAIGLAGEITGELFF.

This clonotype came up many times. At one end the junction does not follow the germline gene, possibly because of a read error. The chain joins TRBV3-1 to TRBJ2-3, with TRBD1 identical over 7 bases. This CDR3 comprises 13 residues. Germline V gene sequence: CDR1 LGHDT, CDR2 YNNKEL (reference sequence). The CDR3 nucleotides read TGTGCTAGCAGCCAGGCAGGGGGTGATACGCAGTATTTT. It is translated as CASSQAGGDTQYF.

This clonotype was observed at least ten times. The chain uses TRBV20-1 and TRBJ2-5; TRBD1 aligns across 10 bases. J gave up 5 bases and V 1 base, and 13 bases lay outside the gene matches. CDR1 is DFQATT, CDR2 SNEGSKA, per germline (reference sequence). The CDR3 extends over 17 amino acids. The CDR3 sequence: CSARGVNPGQGIETQYF. The CDR3 DNA sequence: TGCAGTGCTAGAGGGGTCAATCCGGGACAGGGGATCGAGACCCAGTACTTC.

The table lists this clonotype with a few counts. This chain connects TRBV4-3 to TRBJ2-2; D is undetermined. Germline CDR1 LGHNA, CDR2 YSLEER. The CDR3 extends over 15 amino acids. Trimming pared 1 base from V and 6 bases from J, leaving 12 bases between. In DNA form, the CDR3 reads TGCGCCAGCAGCCAAGCGAAGCGTTTTTCCGGGGAGCTGTTTTTT. This sequence encodes CASSQAKRFSGELFF.

This clonotype was detected a few times. The CDR3 nucleotides read TGTGCCAGCAACTCCCACGGGGCAGGCTTCAACGAGCAGTACTTC. This codes for CASNSHGAGFNEQYF. The chain couples TRBV7-9 to TRBJ2-7, with D perhaps TRBD1 or TRBD2 (5 bases each). The germline gives CDR1 SEHNR, CDR2 FQNEAQ (reference sequence). The CDR3 has 15 amino acids. V lost 7 bases and J 5 bases, leaving 21 bases between the germline ends.

This clonotype was seen many times. The rearrangement joins TRBV14 to TRBJ2-7, with 8 bases matching TRBD2. The V gene end was trimmed by 1 base and the J gene end by 4 bases; junction bases not matched to a gene: 6. The CDR3 is made up of 15 amino acids. Germline CDR1 reads SGHDN; CDR2 reads FVKESK. CDR3: CASSQGREGLYEQYF. The CDR3 region has the DNA TGTGCCAGCAGCCAAGGTCGGGAGGGCCTATACGAGCAGTACTTC.

In its sample, this clonotype was seen a few times. The rearrangement links TRBV27 to TRBJ1-1; D is uncertain. V was pared by 2 bases and J by 8 bases, with 12 bases between. Germline assignment: CDR1 MNHEY and CDR2 SMNVEV (reference sequence). The CDR3 runs to 13 residues. CDR3 bases: TGTGCCAGCAGTTTAATCGCCCAGTACGAAGCTTTCTTT. Its protein is CASSLIAQYEAFF.

This clonotype was counted a few times. No conserved phenylalanine or tryptophan is present at the end of the CDR3, so a read error is the likely explanation. The DNA is left out, because the CDR3 cannot be placed on it with certainty; the CDR3 is given as TCRdb lists it. J is TRBJ2-6 and V is TRBV5-1; the D call in the table, TRBD1, was not verified against the DNA. The CDR3 adds up to 8 amino acids, both ends counted. Germline loops: CDR1 SGHRS, CDR2 YFSETQ. The CDR3 sequence: CASSPDSP.

V and J are TRBV6-5 and TRBJ2-1; TRBD1 might be the D (5 bases). CDR1 and CDR2 from the germline V gene are MNHEY and SVGAGI. The ends were cut back, 5 bases at V and 2 bases at J, with 13 bases in the middle. CDR3 size: 15 residues. The CDR3 DNA is TGTGCCAGCAGTACCCGACTGGGGCCCTACAATGAGCAGTTCTTC. The encoded protein is CASSTRLGPYNEQFF.

This chain uses TRBV5-5 with TRBJ2-7; D gene ambiguous. The CDR3 runs to 13 residues. V lost 4 bases, J lost 0 bases, and 8 bases lay in between. Germline CDR1 is SGHKS and CDR2 is YYEKEE (reference sequence). The CDR3 DNA is TGTGCCAGCAGCCCTGAGATCTCCTACGAGCAGTACTTC. As protein: CASSPEISYEQYF.

The rearrangement uses TRBV5-1 and TRBJ2-2, with unresolved D. CDR1 is SGHRS, CDR2 YFSETQ, per germline. CDR3 length: 18 residues. V lost 2 bases and J 4 bases, leaving 21 bases between the germline ends. CDR3 sequence reads: CASSFTRTDPSPTGELFF. CDR3 nucleotide sequence: TGCGCCAGCAGCTTTACCAGGACCGATCCTTCCCCCACCGGGGAGCTGTTTTTT. Full variable domain (rest looked up from reference TRBV5-1 and TRBJ2-2): KAGVTQTPRYLIKTRGQQVTLSCSPISGHRSVSWYQQTPGQGLQFLFEYFSETQRNKGNFPGRFSGRQFSNSRSEMNVSTLELGDSALYLCASSFTRTDPSPTGELFFGEGSRLTVL.

This clonotype came up many times. This chain uses TRBV11-2 with TRBJ2-1, with TRBD2 matching 7 bases. This CDR3 has 15 amino acids. The V gene's germline CDR1 is SGHAT and CDR2 FQNNGV. V dropped 1 base and J dropped 4; count of bases not matched to a gene: 4. The CDR3 here is CASSLGLAEYNEQFF. DNA of the CDR3: TGTGCCAGCAGCTTAGGTCTAGCGGAATACAATGAGCAGTTCTTC.

The chain recombines TRBV5-1 with TRBJ1-1; D unclear. This CDR3 region has 14 residues. V lost 2 bases to trimming and J lost 0 bases, with 8 bases between them. The germline V gene encodes CDR1 SGHRS and CDR2 YFSETQ. The CDR3 region is CASSFVELNTEAFF. CDR3 coding DNA: TGCGCCAGCAGCTTTGTGGAGCTGAACACTGAAGCTTTCTTT.

This clonotype has a count of ten or more. The V gene is TRBV4-3, the J gene TRBJ2-2; TRBD2 agrees at 8 bases. The ends lost 0 bases at V and 2 bases at J; junction bases unmatched: 2. CDR3 length: 16 residues. Germline V CDR1 and CDR2: LGHNA, YSLEER. CDR3 sequence (DNA): TGCGCCAGCAGCCAAGACCTAGCGGGTAACACCGGGGAGCTGTTTTTT. Protein product: CASSQDLAGNTGELFF.